Each of the 21 T cell receptor beta chains below was sequenced from the same sample in a study of control samples from healthy donors and cancer patients. Profiling relied on immunoSEQ multiplex PCR, and the TCRdb table lists in-frame clones only, not all of them. Among about 12,000 clones listed, roughly 95% were seen once. The sample taken for sequencing was PBMCs. These receptors were obtained from a man aged 70-80 years with head and neck cancer.

This sequence joins TRBV28 and TRBJ1-2, with TRBD1 as a possible D gene (5 bases). Germline V gives CDR1 MDHEN, CDR2 SYDVKM. The CDR3 consists of 15 residues. V shed 2 bases and J shed 4 bases, with 14 bases lying between them. CDR3 in amino acids: CASSLNGGLGYGYTF. The CDR3, as DNA: TGTGCCAGCAGTTTAAACGGGGGTTTGGGCTATGGCTACACCTTC.

The rearrangement joins TRBV6-5 to TRBJ2-7; 10 bases align to TRBD1. The CDR3 spans 16 residues. The V and J ends lost 0 bases and 4 bases, in that order; junction bases with no gene match: 6. The germline V gene encodes CDR1 MNHEY and CDR2 SVGAGI. Here the CDR3 reads CASSYSKTGGLYEQYF. The DNA of the CDR3 is TGTGCCAGCAGTTACTCGAAGACAGGGGGCCTGTACGAGCAGTACTTC.

The chain recombines TRBV29-1 with TRBJ1-2; 8 nucleotides match TRBD1. The CDR3 contains 14 residues. The V and J ends lost 0 bases and 7 bases, in that order; junction bases with no gene match: 7. Germline V lookup: CDR1 SQVTM, CDR2 ANQGSEA. CDR3 region: CSVEEPGGPVGYTF. The CDR3 nucleotides are TGCAGCGTTGAAGAGCCAGGGGGCCCCGTTGGCTACACCTTC.

The chain is built from TRBV4-1 and TRBJ2-7; D may match TRBD1 or TRBD2 (5 bases each). The CDR3 is made up of 15 amino acids. V shed 0 bases and J shed 6 bases, with 15 bases lying between them. Germline V gene data show CDR1 as MGHRA and CDR2 as YSYEKL. CDR3 residues: CASSQEVGTSGEQYF. In DNA, the CDR3 is TGCGCCAGCAGCCAAGAGGTTGGGACCTCCGGCGAGCAGTACTTC.

J is TRBJ1-6 and V is TRBV15, with TRBD1 matching 8 bases. In germline, CDR1 is LNHNV, CDR2 YYDKDF (reference sequence). V trimming: 1 base; J trimming: 2 bases; junction bases outside the gene matches: 4. This CDR3 spans 17 amino acids. The CDR3 loop is CATSRADRAAYNSPLHF. As DNA, the CDR3 is TGTGCCACCAGCAGAGCGGACAGGGCGGCCTATAATTCACCCCTCCACTTT.

The genes are TRBV20-1 and TRBJ2-7; D is tentatively TRBD1 or TRBD2 (5 bases each). Germline assignment: CDR1 DFQATT and CDR2 SNEGSKA (reference sequence). V lost 3 bases to trimming and J lost 5 bases, with 11 bases between them. The CDR3 loop spans 12 amino acids. CDR3 in amino acids: CSASLRGDEQYF. The CDR3 DNA sequence: TGCAGTGCTAGTCTTCGGGGCGACGAGCAGTACTTC.

This chain connects TRBV7-2 to TRBJ1-5, with a tentative D call TRBD1 (6 bases). Germline V lookup: CDR1 SGHTA, CDR2 FQGNSA. V gave up 0 bases and J gave up 6 bases, with 12 bases separating them. CDR3 size: 15 residues. The CDR3: CASSLAYQGSQPQHF. DNA of the CDR3: TGTGCCAGCAGCTTAGCGTACCAGGGGAGTCAGCCCCAGCATTTT.

The chain combines TRBV3-1 (or the pseudogene TRBV3-2) with TRBJ2-7; a possible D gene is TRBD1 (6 bases). There are 11 residues in the CDR3. With 10 bases removed from V and 4 bases from J, the gap between germline ends came to 11 bases. CDR1 is LGHDT and CDR2 is YNNKEL in the germline V gene (reference sequence). Here the CDR3 DNA reads TGTGCCACCAGGGGTGTTTACGAGCAGTACTTC. Translated, it gives CATRGVYEQYF.

V is TRBV3-1 (or the pseudogene TRBV3-2) and J is TRBJ2-1, with D perhaps TRBD1 (5 bases). V lost 7 bases and J lost 6, with 13 bases in between. The germline V gene has CDR1 LGHDT and CDR2 YNNKEL (reference sequence). This CDR3 has 13 residues. CDR3 protein: CASILQGSNEQFF. CDR3 DNA sequence: TGTGCCAGCATTCTTCAGGGTTCCAATGAGCAGTTCTTC.

J is TRBJ2-7 and V is TRBV6-5; 7 nucleotides line up with TRBD2. This CDR3 contains 15 residues. CDR1 and CDR2 from the germline V gene are MNHEY and SVGAGI. The trim removed 7 bases at V and 0 bases at J, leaving 9 bases unmatched. The CDR3 reads CASKLIAGASYEQYF. As DNA, the CDR3 is TGTGCCAGCAAGCTAATAGCGGGTGCCTCCTACGAGCAGTACTTC.

The V call is TRBV10-3, the J call TRBJ2-2; D is possibly TRBD1 (6 bases). The germline V gene has CDR1 ENHRY and CDR2 SYGVKD. Trimming removed 7 bases at V and 0 bases at J, with 12 bases between. CDR3 length: 15 amino acids. CDR3 amino acids: CAINTRGANTGELFF. CDR3 coding DNA: TGTGCCATCAATACCAGGGGCGCGAACACCGGGGAGCTGTTTTTT.

This chain connects TRBV5-1 to TRBJ1-6; tentatively, D is TRBD1 (6 bases). V lost 7 bases, J lost 0 bases, and 11 bases lay in between. Germline V gives CDR1 SGHRS, CDR2 YFSETQ. This CDR3 is 15 amino acids long. This CDR3 reads CASASQGSYNSPLHF. CDR3 coding DNA: TGCGCCAGCGCCTCACAGGGCTCCTATAATTCACCCCTCCACTTT.

The chain carries TRBV28 and TRBJ2-7; 7 bases line up with TRBD1. V gave up 4 bases and J gave up 5 bases; unmatched junction bases: 2. The germline gives CDR1 MDHEN, CDR2 SYDVKM. This CDR3 is built from 12 residues. CDR3 nucleotides: TGTGCCAGCAGTTCGGACAGGAACGAGCAGTACTTC. Amino acids: CASSSDRNEQYF.

The CDR3 coding sequence is TGTGCCAGCAGCCTCTCGGGACTGAGATCCTACGAGCAGTACTTC. Amino acid sequence: CASSLSGLRSYEQYF. V is TRBV6-5 and J is TRBJ2-7; tentative D call: TRBD2 (6 bases). CDR1 MNHEY and CDR2 SVGAGI come from the germline V gene. The CDR3 is made up of 15 amino acids. V lost 6 bases to trimming and J lost 1 base, with 16 bases between them.

The genes are TRBV27 and TRBJ2-7; 10 bases align to TRBD1. This CDR3 region has 15 residues. Germline V gene lookup returns CDR1 MNHEY and CDR2 SMNVEV (reference sequence). V dropped 5 bases and J dropped 4; count of bases not matched to a gene: 8. The CDR3 DNA follows: TGTGCCAGCAGTGCCCGCCCGGGACAGGGGTACGAGCAGTACTTC. As protein: CASSARPGQGYEQYF.

This clone has just a few counts. The V gene is TRBV4-1, the J gene TRBJ1-5; possible D gene TRBD1, 5 bases. In germline, CDR1 is MGHRA, CDR2 YSYEKL. Trimming pared 0 bases from V and 1 base from J, leaving 10 bases between. The CDR3 sequence is 16 residues long. CDR3 residues: CASSQETGESNQPQHF. In nucleotides, the CDR3 is TGCGCCAGCAGCCAAGAGACGGGGGAGAGCAATCAGCCCCAGCATTTT.

The chain joins TRBV27 to TRBJ2-4; tentative D call: TRBD2 (5 bases). Germline CDR1 is MNHEY and CDR2 is SMNVEV (reference sequence). The length of the CDR3 is 14 residues. V lost 6 bases and J 6 bases, leaving 15 bases between the germline ends. The CDR3 nucleotides read TGTGCCAGCAGCACTAGAAACGGTGGAAACATTCAGTACTTC. Its translation: CASSTRNGGNIQYF.

The CDR3 region has the DNA TGCGCCAGCAGCATATGGGAACCAAGCACAGATACGCAGTATTTT. Protein sequence: CASSIWEPSTDTQYF. The rearrangement uses TRBV5-1 and TRBJ2-3, with D hard to call. The germline gives CDR1 SGHRS, CDR2 YFSETQ. The CDR3 has 15 residues. The ends were cut back, 4 bases at V and 0 bases at J, with 12 bases in the middle.

The chain carries TRBV11-3 and TRBJ2-1; no definite D call. The CDR3 consists of 13 residues. The V gene's germline CDR1 is SGHNT and CDR2 YENEEA. Trimming stripped 1 base from V and 1 base from J, with 2 bases between. The CDR3 loop is CASSLGSYNEQFF. CDR3 nucleotide sequence: TGTGCCAGCAGCTTAGGATCCTACAATGAGCAGTTCTTC.

This clone was picked up one time. Different DNA sequences within this sample yield the same CDR3. CDR3 sequence reads: CASSQGGATGELFF. CDR3 nucleotides: TGTGCCAGCAGCCAAGGTGGAGCCACCGGGGAGCTGTTTTTT. The gene calls are TRBV3-1 (or the pseudogene TRBV3-2) and TRBJ2-2; no reliable D call. The CDR3 is 14 amino acids. V was cut by 1 base and J by 4 bases, with 7 bases left in between. Per germline, CDR1 LGHDT and CDR2 YNNKEL (reference sequence).

V is TRBV5-6 and J is TRBJ1-1; 7 bases agree with TRBD1. In germline, CDR1 is SGHDT, CDR2 YYEEEE. The CDR3 sequence is 16 residues long. The junction had 12 bases not matched to a gene; V was cut back by 4 bases and J by 3 bases. The CDR3 protein is CASSLGQDFRYTEAFF. As DNA, the CDR3 is TGTGCCAGCAGCCTAGGACAGGACTTCCGTTACACTGAAGCTTTCTTT. The full variable domain, its missing parts supplied by reference TRBV5-6 and TRBJ1-1, is DAGVTQSPTHLIKTRGQQVTLRCSPKSGHDTVSWYQQALGQGPQFIFQYYEEEERQRGNFPDRFSGHQFPNYSSELNVNALLLGDSALYLCASSLGQDFRYTEAFFGQGTRLTVV.